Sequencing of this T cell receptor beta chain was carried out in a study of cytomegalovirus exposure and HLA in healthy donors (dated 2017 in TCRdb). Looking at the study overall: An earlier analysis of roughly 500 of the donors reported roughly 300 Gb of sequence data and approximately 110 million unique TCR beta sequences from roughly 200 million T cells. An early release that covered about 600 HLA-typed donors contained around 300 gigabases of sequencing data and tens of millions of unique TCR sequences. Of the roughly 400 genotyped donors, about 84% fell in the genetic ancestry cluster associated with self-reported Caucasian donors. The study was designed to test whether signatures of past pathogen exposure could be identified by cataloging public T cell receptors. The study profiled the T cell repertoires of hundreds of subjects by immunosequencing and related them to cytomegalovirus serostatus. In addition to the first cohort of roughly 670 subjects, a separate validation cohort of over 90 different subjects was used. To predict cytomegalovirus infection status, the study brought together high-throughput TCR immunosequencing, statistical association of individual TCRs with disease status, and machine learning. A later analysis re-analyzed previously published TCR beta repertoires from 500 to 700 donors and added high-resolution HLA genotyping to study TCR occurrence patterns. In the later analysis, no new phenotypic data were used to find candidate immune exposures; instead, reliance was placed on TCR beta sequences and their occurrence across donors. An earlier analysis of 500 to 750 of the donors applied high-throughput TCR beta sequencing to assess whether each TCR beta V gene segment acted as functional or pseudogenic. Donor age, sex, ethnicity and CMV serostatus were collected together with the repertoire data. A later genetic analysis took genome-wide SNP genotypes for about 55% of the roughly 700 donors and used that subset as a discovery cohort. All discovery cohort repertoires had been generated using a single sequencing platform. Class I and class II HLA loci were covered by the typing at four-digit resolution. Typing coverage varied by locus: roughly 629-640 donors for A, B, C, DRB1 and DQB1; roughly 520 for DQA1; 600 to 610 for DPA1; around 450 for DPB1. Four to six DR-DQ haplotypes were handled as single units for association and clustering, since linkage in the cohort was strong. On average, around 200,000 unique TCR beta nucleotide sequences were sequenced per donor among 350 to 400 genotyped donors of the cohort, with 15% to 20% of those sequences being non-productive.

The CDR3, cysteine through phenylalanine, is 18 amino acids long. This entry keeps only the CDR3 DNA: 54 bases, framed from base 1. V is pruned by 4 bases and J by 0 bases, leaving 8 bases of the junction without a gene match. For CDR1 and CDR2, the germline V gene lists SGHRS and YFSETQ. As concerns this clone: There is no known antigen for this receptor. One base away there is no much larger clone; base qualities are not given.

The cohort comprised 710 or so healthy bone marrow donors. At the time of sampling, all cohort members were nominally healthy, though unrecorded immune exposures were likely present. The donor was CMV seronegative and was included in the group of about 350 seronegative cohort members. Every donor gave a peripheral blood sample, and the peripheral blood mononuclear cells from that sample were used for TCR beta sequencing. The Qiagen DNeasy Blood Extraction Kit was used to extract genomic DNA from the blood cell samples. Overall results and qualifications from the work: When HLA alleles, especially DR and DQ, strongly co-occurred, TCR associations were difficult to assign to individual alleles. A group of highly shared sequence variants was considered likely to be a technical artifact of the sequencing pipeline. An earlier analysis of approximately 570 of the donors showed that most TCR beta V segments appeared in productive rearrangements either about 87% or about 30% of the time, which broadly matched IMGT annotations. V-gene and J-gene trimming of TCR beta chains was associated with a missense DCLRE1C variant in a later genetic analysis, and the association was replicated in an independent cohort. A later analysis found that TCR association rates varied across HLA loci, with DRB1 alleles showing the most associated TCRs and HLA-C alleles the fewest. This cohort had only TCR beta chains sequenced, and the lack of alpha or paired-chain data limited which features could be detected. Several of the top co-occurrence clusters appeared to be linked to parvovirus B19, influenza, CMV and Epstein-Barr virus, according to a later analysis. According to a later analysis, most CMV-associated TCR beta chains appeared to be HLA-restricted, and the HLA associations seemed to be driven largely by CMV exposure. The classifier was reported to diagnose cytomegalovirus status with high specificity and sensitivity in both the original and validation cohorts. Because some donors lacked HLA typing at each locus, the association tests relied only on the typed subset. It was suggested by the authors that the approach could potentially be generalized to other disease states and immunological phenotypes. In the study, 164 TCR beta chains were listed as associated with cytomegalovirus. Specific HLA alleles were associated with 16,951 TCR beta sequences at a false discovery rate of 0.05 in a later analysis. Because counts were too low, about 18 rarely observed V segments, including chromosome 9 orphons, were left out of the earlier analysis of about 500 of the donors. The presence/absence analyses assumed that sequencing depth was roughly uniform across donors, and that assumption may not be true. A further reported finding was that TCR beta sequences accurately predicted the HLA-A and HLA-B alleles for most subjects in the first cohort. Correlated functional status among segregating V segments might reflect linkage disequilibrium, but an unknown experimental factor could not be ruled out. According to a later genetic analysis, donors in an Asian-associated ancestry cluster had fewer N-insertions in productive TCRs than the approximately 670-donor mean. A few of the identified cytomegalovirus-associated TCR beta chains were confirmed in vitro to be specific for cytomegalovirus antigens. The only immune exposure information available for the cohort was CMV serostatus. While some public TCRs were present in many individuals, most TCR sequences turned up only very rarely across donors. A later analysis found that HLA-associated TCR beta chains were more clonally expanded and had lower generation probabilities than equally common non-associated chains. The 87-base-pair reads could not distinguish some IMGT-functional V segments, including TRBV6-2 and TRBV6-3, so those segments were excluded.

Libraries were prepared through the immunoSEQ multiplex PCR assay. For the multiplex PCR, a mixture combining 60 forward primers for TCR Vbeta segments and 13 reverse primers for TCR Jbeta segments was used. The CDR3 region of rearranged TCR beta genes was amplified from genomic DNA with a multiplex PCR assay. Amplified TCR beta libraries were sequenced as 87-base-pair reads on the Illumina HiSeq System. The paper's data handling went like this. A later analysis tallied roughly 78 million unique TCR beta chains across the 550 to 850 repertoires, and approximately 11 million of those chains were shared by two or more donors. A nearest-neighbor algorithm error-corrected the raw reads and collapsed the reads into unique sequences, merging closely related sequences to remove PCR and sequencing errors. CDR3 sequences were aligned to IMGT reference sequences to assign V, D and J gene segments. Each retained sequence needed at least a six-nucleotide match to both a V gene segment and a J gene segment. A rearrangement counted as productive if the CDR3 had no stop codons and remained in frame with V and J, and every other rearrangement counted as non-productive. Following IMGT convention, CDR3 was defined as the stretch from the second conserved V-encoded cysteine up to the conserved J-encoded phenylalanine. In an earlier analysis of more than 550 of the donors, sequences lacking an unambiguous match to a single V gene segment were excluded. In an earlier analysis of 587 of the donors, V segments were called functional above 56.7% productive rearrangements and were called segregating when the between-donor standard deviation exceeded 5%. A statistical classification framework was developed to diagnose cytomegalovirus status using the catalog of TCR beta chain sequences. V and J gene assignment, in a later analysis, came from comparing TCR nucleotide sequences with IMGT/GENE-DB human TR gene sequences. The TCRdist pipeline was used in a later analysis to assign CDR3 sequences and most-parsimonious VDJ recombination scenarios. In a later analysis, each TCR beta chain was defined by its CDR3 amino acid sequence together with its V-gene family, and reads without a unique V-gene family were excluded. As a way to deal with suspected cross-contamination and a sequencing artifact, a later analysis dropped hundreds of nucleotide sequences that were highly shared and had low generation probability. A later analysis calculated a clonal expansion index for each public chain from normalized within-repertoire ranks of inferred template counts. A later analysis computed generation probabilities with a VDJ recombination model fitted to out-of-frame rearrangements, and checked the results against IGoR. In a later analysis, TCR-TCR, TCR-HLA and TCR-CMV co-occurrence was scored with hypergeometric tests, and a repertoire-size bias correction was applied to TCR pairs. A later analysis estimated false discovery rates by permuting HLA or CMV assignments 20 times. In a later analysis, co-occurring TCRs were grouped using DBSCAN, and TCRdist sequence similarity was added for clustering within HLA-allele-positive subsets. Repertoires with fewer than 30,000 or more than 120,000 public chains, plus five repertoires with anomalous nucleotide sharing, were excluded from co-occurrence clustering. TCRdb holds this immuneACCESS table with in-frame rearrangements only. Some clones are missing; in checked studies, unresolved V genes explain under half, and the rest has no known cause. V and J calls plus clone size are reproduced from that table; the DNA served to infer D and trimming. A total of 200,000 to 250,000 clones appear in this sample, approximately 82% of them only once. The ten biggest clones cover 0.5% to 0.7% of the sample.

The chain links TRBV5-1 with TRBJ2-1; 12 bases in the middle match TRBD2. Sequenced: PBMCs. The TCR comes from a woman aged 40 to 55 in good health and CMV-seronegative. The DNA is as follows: TGCGCCAGCAGCGCATACACTAGCGGGGGGAGCTCCTACAATGAGCAGTTCTTC. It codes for CASSAYTSGGSSYNEQFF.